This TCR beta chain was found in a study of T cell responses to AZD1222 COVID-19 vaccine. Regarding the study as a whole: Spike-specific TCR breadth and depth both grew after two AZD1222 doses. Spike was spanned by vaccine-associated CD4 TCRs, which were dominant at 160-218 and 743-854.

Per germline, CDR1 SGDLS and CDR2 YYNGEE. The CDR3 extends over 15 amino acids. With 0 bases removed from V and 2 bases from J, the gap between germline ends came to 9 bases. A remark on this clone: Its antigen is as yet unknown.

TCRdb keeps only in-frame clones here, not all; method: immunoSEQ multiplex PCR. The top ten clones hold roughly 3.6% of a sample with more than 80,000 clones, roughly 88% of them seen once. This chain joins TRBV9 and TRBJ1-5, with D uncertain. The source was peripheral blood, collected 28 days after the second AZD1222 dose. This receptor was obtained from an adult who received the AZD1222 COVID-19 vaccine. DNA of the CDR3: TGTGCCAGCAGCGTAGAAGGGAGAGGCAATCAGCCCCAGCATTTT. Amino acids: CASSVEGRGNQPQHF.